This T cell receptor beta chain was retrieved from a study of blood T cells in healthy people across ages. Healthy Russian Caucasian donors spanned ages about 6 to 100 years. Study-wide results and limits: Nothing was known about donor CMV status, and this possibly confounded expanded clonotype changes. The study found TCR beta diversity correlated strongly with naive T cell percentage.

The use of a sample-barcoded 5' primer and a J-beta primer mix characterized a second PCR of roughly 6 to 11 cycles. Each CDR3 protein is one row after TCRdb ran MiXCR on the 5' RACE reads. The table includes hundreds of thousands of distinct CDR3 sequences, approximately 50% detected once. With V trimmed by 4 bases and J by 2 bases, 12 bases remained unmatched. Germline V CDR1 and CDR2: SNHLY, FYNNEI. The CDR3 runs to 17 residues. To note about this clonotype: Its antigen is still unknown.

The receptor was derived from a woman aged 55 to 70 in good health. This sequence joins TRBV2 and TRBJ2-3, with TRBD2 matching 7 bases. Sequenced material: blood. The CDR3 sequence: CASSVIESGTLTDTQYF. CDR3 sequence (DNA): TGTGCCAGCAGTGTAATCGAGAGCGGGACCCTCACAGATACGCAGTATTTT.